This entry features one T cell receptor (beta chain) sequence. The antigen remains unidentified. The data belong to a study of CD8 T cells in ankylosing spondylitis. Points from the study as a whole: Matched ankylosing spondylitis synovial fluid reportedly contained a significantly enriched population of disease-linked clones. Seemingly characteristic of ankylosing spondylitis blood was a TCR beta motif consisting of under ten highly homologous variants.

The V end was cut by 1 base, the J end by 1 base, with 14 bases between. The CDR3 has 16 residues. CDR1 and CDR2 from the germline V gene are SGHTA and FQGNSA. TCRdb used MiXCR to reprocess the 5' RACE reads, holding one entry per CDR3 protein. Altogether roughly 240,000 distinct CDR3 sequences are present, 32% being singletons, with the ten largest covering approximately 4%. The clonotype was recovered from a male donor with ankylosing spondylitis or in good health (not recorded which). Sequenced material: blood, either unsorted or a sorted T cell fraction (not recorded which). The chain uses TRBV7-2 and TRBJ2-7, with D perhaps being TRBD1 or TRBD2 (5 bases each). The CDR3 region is CASSLVGGTLSYEQYF. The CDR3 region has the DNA TGTGCCAGCAGCTTAGTCGGTGGGACCCTATCCTACGAGCAGTACTTC. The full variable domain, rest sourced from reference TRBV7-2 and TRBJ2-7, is GAGVSQSPSNKVTEKGKDVELRCDPISGHTALYWYRQSLGQGLEFLIYFQGNSAPDKSGLPSDRFSAERTGGSVSTLTIQRTQQEDSAVYLCASSLVGGTLSYEQYFGPGTRLTVT.